Listed here are 2 T cell receptor beta chains from one sample, sequenced in a study of CXCR3-negative and CXCR3-positive naive CD8 T cells. Regarding the study as a whole: TRB CDR3s of CXCR3-positive naive cells were more hydrophobic than those of CXCR3-negative naive cells.

Libraries of TRB cDNA were made by 5' RACE and carried UMIs. With the 5' RACE reads reprocessed, TCRdb shows one record per CDR3 protein and no DNA. This table lists 150,000 to 180,000 distinct CDR3 sequences. No antigens are known for them. Sample: naive CXCR3+ CD8+ T cells from blood. Subset noted: CD45RO-CCR7+CD27+CD95- naive CD8+ T cells expressing CXCR3 (TNR3+). All receptors come from a human donor in good health. Some clones in this sample may be carry-over from other donors' samples.

The rearrangement links TRBV29-1 to TRBJ1-1. Germline V gene sequence: CDR1 SQVTM, CDR2 ANQGSEA. The length of the CDR3 is 12 residues. CDR3 protein: CSAVGYSSEAFF.

The chain employs TRBV10-3 and TRBJ2-1; as DNA is missing, the TRBD1 call by TCRdb cannot be tested. Germline V CDR1 and CDR2: ENHRY, SYGVKD. This CDR3 is built from 15 residues. This chain's CDR3 is CAIFPAGTGKNEQFF.